This record looks at one T cell receptor (beta chain) sequence and its context. The target antigen is unknown. A much bigger clone sits one base away, suggesting this may be a read error. The sequenced template was RNA, covering the TCR beta CDR3 region. Scientists carried out first-round RT-PCR using HTBI primers and then a second-round multiplex PCR. TCRdb ran MiXCR on the multiplex PCR reads and lists one entry per CDR3 protein. The sample consists of about 740,000 distinct CDR3 sequences, around 40% of them appearing once. This sample was included in a study of Graves' ophthalmopathy and Graves' hyperthyroidism. Study outcomes and limitations: Most expanded clonotypes in thyroid above 0.001 frequency also showed up in blood.

Trimming removed 5 bases at V and 2 bases at J, with 13 bases between. This CDR3 comprises 13 residues. CDR1 and CDR2 (germline): SQVTM, ANQGSEA. Where ophthalmopathy was present, donors had moderate-to-severe activity, CAS ≥3, NOSPECS ≥4 and duration under 3 months. Clinical symptoms, serum thyroxine, TRAb, thyroid ultrasound and orbital computed tomography were relied on for diagnosis. Fresh peripheral blood, around 9.8 ml, was the PBMC source. The receptor was derived from an adult man with Graves' ophthalmopathy. Sequencing was done on a sample of peripheral blood. The J gene is TRBJ2-7, the V gene TRBV29-1; the D gene is possibly TRBD1 (5 bases). In DNA, the CDR3 is TGCAGCGTTATTTGGGGCAGCACCTACGAGCAGTACTTC. It encodes CSVIWGSTYEQYF.